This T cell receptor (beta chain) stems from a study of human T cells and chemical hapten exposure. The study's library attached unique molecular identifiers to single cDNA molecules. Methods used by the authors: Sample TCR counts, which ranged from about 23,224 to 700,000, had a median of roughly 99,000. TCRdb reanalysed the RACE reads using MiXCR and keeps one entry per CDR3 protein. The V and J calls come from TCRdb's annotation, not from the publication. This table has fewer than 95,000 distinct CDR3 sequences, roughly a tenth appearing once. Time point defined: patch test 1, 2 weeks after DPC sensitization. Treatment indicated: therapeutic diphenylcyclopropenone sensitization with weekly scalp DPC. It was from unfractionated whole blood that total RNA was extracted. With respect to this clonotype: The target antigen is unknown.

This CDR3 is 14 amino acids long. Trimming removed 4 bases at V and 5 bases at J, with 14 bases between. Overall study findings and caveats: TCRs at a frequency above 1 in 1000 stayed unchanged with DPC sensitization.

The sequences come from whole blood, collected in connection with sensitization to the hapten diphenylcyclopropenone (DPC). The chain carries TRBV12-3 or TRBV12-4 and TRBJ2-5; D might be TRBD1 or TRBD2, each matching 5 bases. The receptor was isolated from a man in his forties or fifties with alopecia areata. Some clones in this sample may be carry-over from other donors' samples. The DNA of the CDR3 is TGTGCCAGCAGTTACGGGGCCCTTCGGGAGACCCAGTACTTC. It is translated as CASSYGALRETQYF.